This passage covers 21 T cell receptor beta chains from one sample sequenced in a study of blood T cells in healthy people across ages. Alongside a J-beta primer mix, a sample-barcoded 5' primer served in a second PCR lasting roughly 7 to 12 cycles. In TCRdb, the 5' RACE reads were re-called with MiXCR into one record per CDR3 protein. Seen here are about 1.8 million distinct CDR3 sequences, about 50% observed once, and the top ten hold approximately 2%. The sample consisted of blood. The receptors were sampled from a woman aged 40 to 50 in good health.

The chain carries TRBV4-3 and TRBJ2-1; D not certain. The V end lost 1 base, the J end lost 2 bases, and 18 bases lay between the germline ends. The CDR3 has 18 residues. The germline V gene has CDR1 LGHNA and CDR2 YSLEER. The CDR3 sequence: CASSQANRARRAYNEQFF. CDR3 nucleotide sequence: TGCGCCAGCAGCCAAGCTAACCGGGCCCGAAGGGCCTACAATGAGCAGTTCTTC.

This sequence joins TRBV20-1 and TRBJ2-5; 12 positions agree with TRBD1. The better agreement between TRBJ2-7 and the DNA end casts doubt on the J call. Germline assignment: CDR1 DFQATT and CDR2 SNEGSKA (reference sequence). This CDR3 comprises 15 residues. CDR3 nucleotides: TGCAGTGCTAGACCGGGGACAGGGGGCCACCACGAGCAGTACTTC. Translation gives CSARPGTGGHHEQYF.

The V and J genes are TRBV7-4 and TRBJ2-5, with 7 bases matching TRBD2. V lost 3 bases, J lost 5 bases, and 9 bases stayed unmatched. The CDR3 extends over 15 amino acids. Germline V gives CDR1 SGHVT, CDR2 SQSDAQ. CDR3 in amino acids: CASSFQRGGLETQYF. In DNA, the CDR3 is TGTGCCAGCAGCTTCCAGCGGGGAGGGCTCGAGACCCAGTACTTC.

This clonotype has a handful of counts. V usage is TRBV6-5 and J usage is TRBJ2-5; D uncertain. V was clipped by 6 bases and J by 0 bases, with 11 bases between them. The CDR3 loop spans 14 amino acids. Germline V gene sequence: CDR1 MNHEY, CDR2 SVGAGI. The CDR3 loop is CASRYTNHQETQYF. The CDR3 nucleotides are TGTGCCAGCAGATACACTAACCACCAAGAGACCCAGTACTTC.

The rearrangement joins TRBV29-1 to TRBJ2-5, with TRBD1 matching over 7 bases. The J call may not be correct, given that the DNA end is closer to TRBJ2-7. The CDR3 has 11 residues. Germline V CDR1 and CDR2: SQVTM, ANQGSEA. The CDR3 reads CSVKDRYEQYF. CDR3 coding DNA: TGCAGCGTCAAGGACAGGTACGAGCAGTACTTC.

This rearrangement joins TRBV28 to TRBJ1-2; possible D gene TRBD1, 6 bases. Germline V lookup: CDR1 MDHEN, CDR2 SYDVKM. The length of the CDR3 is 14 residues. With 6 bases removed from V and 3 bases from J, the gap between germline ends came to 14 bases. The CDR3 sequence: CASSPPRGHYGYTF. The CDR3 bases are TGTGCCAGCAGCCCCCCCAGGGGTCACTATGGCTACACCTTC.

The V and J genes are TRBV20-1 and TRBJ2-5; maybe TRBD1 (6 bases). V was shortened by 3 bases and J by 0 bases, with 11 bases between the two germline ends. This CDR3 is built from 14 residues. CDR1 is DFQATT and CDR2 is SNEGSKA in the germline V gene (reference sequence). The CDR3 DNA sequence: TGCAGTGCTAGGGCTAGACAGGACCAAGAGACCCAGTACTTC. This encodes CSARARQDQETQYF.

V usage is TRBV4-3 and J usage is TRBJ1-2; 8 bases align to TRBD1. V gave up 0 bases and J gave up 7 bases; unmatched junction bases: 16. Germline V gene sequence: CDR1 LGHNA, CDR2 YSLEER. This CDR3 has 18 amino acids. CDR3 nucleotides: TGCGCCAGCAGCCAAGAATGGGGTGGACCGGGACAGGTGCTTGGCTACACCTTC. This translates into CASSQEWGGPGQVLGYTF.

This chain uses TRBV27 with TRBJ1-6; TRBD1 is a possible D gene (5 bases). V was shortened by 5 bases and J by 8 bases, with 19 bases between the two germline ends. The length of the CDR3 is 16 residues. Per germline, CDR1 MNHEY and CDR2 SMNVEV (reference sequence). In DNA form, the CDR3 reads TGTGCCAGCAGTCCGACGACAGAGACGAGGGATTCACCCCTCCACTTT. Its translation is CASSPTTETRDSPLHF.

About this clonotype itself: A read error may produce the germline difference seen at one junction end. The CDR3 here is CAGSGDRIYGYTF. In nucleotides, the CDR3 is TGTGCCGGCAGCGGAGACAGAATCTATGGCTACACCTTC. The V call is TRBV12-3 or TRBV12-4, the J call TRBJ1-2; D possibly corresponds to TRBD1 (5 bases). There are 13 residues in the CDR3.

The CDR3: CASGVRGSNTEAFF. CDR3 coding DNA: TGTGCCAGCGGGGTCAGGGGTTCGAACACTGAAGCTTTCTTT. V usage is TRBV2 and J usage is TRBJ1-1; TRBD1 is a possible D gene (6 bases). V lost 8 bases, J lost 1 base, and 14 bases lay in between. CDR3 length equals 14 residues. Germline V CDR1 and CDR2: SNHLY, FYNNEI. Full variable domain (missing parts from reference TRBV2 and TRBJ1-1): EPEVTQTPSHQVTQMGQEVILRCVPISNHLYFYWYRQILGQKVEFLVSFYNNEISEKSEIFDDQFSVERPDGSNFTLKIRSTKLEDSAMYFCASGVRGSNTEAFFGQGTRLTVV.

DNA of the CDR3: TGTGCCAGCAGCTCGAGATCGGGGGGGGCAAACAATGAGCAGTACTTC. Translation: CASSSRSGGANNEQYF. The chain employs TRBV7-8 and TRBJ2-1; 8 bases map to TRBD2. The J call is doubtful: the DNA matches TRBJ2-7 better. Germline V gene sequence: CDR1 SGHVS, CDR2 FQNEAQ. The CDR3 covers 16 residues.

The chain links TRBV7-6 to TRBJ2-5, with D tentatively TRBD2 (7 bases). Germline V gives CDR1 SGHVS, CDR2 FNYEAQ. V shed 1 base and J shed 5 bases, with 14 bases lying between them. The CDR3 has 15 residues. The CDR3 DNA reads TGTGCCAGCAGCTTAGGGGGGGGGCCTATGGAGACCCAGTACTTC. It codes for CASSLGGGPMETQYF.

V usage is TRBV7-9 and J usage is TRBJ2-1; D could derive from TRBD1 or TRBD2 (5 bases each). This CDR3 has 13 amino acids. CDR1 is SEHNR and CDR2 is FQNEAQ in the germline V gene (reference sequence). With 8 bases removed from V and 9 bases from J, the gap between germline ends came to 17 bases. CDR3 region: CASLHTAGTEQFF. CDR3 nucleotides: TGTGCCAGCCTCCATACGGCAGGGACTGAGCAGTTCTTC.

This clonotype was counted a few times. V gene TRBV12-3 or TRBV12-4 combines with J gene TRBJ2-7; the D gene is possibly TRBD1 (6 bases). This CDR3 contains 15 residues. V gave up 3 bases and J gave up 1 base, with 13 bases separating them. The CDR3 DNA reads TGTGCCAGCAGTTTTTGGGGGCTAAATTCCTACGAGCAGTACTTC. It yields the protein CASSFWGLNSYEQYF.

This clonotype was recorded only once. The gene calls are TRBV6-7 and TRBJ1-4; no clear D gene. TRBV6-7 is known as an ORF, though its function is uncertain. Trimming removed 6 bases at V and 4 bases at J, with 9 bases between. This CDR3 has 13 amino acids. DNA for the CDR3: TGTGCCAGCAGCCCCGACATTAATGAAAAACTGTTTTTT. Translating it yields CASSPDINEKLFF.

The rearrangement links TRBV27 to TRBJ1-2; weak D call: TRBD1 (6 bases). Germline V gene data show CDR1 as MNHEY and CDR2 as SMNVEV (reference sequence). This CDR3 has 14 amino acids. V dropped 4 bases and J dropped 4 bases, with 13 bases sitting between them. Here the CDR3 DNA reads TGTGCCAGCAGTTCCCTCGGACAGAGCTATGGCTACACCTTC. This translates into CASSSLGQSYGYTF.

This clonotype was recorded a few times. The V gene is TRBV6-5, the J gene TRBJ1-6; TRBD1 matches at 7 bases. The length of the CDR3 is 16 residues. Germline trimming cut 6 bases from V and 10 bases from J; bases unmatched to any gene: 15. The germline CDR1 and CDR2 sequences are MNHEY and SVGAGI. This CDR3 reads CASRRSAGTEKSPLHF. As DNA, the CDR3 is TGTGCCAGCAGGCGTTCCGCCGGGACAGAGAAATCACCCCTCCACTTT.

The chain carries TRBV15 and TRBJ2-7, with a weak D call TRBD1 (6 bases). The CDR3 is 16 amino acids. Germline CDR1 reads LNHNV; CDR2 reads YYDKDF (reference sequence). V lost 0 bases to trimming and J lost 7 bases, with 19 bases between them. In DNA form, the CDR3 reads TGTGCCACCAGCAGAGAGGGCAGGGGAGCTTACAATGAGCAGTACTTC. This gives the protein CATSREGRGAYNEQYF.

The rearrangement links TRBV3-1 to TRBJ1-4; 7 positions match TRBD1. From germline, CDR1 is LGHDT and CDR2 YNNKEL (reference sequence). The CDR3 sequence is 15 residues long. With V trimmed by 6 bases and J by 5 bases, 9 bases remained unmatched. The CDR3 nucleotides are TGTGCCAGCAGACCCGGGACAGCATACAATGAAAAACTGTTTTTT. This codes for CASRPGTAYNEKLFF.

This clonotype was detected only a few times. This sequence joins TRBV5-6 and TRBJ2-7; weak D call: TRBD1 (6 bases). Between the trimmed V and J ends, which lost 4 bases and 6 bases, there was a span of 17 bases. This CDR3 is built from 14 residues. Germline V gene data show CDR1 as SGHDT and CDR2 as YYEEEE. CDR3 bases: TGTGCCAGCAGCCCCACAGGGAGAGAGGCCGAGCAGTACTTC. Translated: CASSPTGREAEQYF.